The 13 T cell receptor beta chains below come from one sample, sequenced in a study of regulatory T cells in long-lasting Graves disease. The time point is: newly diagnosed GD, antithyroid drugs for less than 3 months. Generation of the TCR library employed RNA extracted from PBMCs. Sequencing libraries for TCR beta were prepared with iRepertoire HTBI primers and Arm-PCR of CDR3 regions. MiXCR, run by TCRdb on the multiplex PCR reads, gives a single entry per CDR3 protein. The sample records 300,000 to 400,000 distinct CDR3 sequences, less than 20% being singletons. Sequencing used peripheral blood mononuclear cells (PBMCs), obtained at new diagnosis, from a patient treated with antithyroid drugs. The receptors stem from a female donor with Graves disease.

In DNA form, the CDR3 reads TGTGCCAGCAGCCAAGTCCTACAAGGCTCTGGAAACACCATATATTTT. Translation: CASSQVLQGSGNTIYF. The genes are TRBV4-2 and TRBJ1-3, with unresolved D. V dropped 1 base and J dropped 0 bases, with 10 bases sitting between them. The germline V gene has CDR1 LGHNA and CDR2 YNFKEQ. The CDR3 totals 16 residues.

This clonotype was found once. The rearrangement links TRBV27 to TRBJ1-5; TRBD1 agrees at 8 bases. CDR1 is MNHEY, CDR2 SMNVEV, per germline (reference sequence). The CDR3 is made up of 13 amino acids. The CDR3 coding sequence is TGTGCTTCGGCAGGGGGCCCAAATCAGCCCCAGCATTTT. It yields the protein CASAGGPNQPQHF.

This clonotype was observed at least ten times. The chain uses TRBV20-1 and TRBJ2-1, with 11 bases fitting TRBD2. The CDR3 length is 14 residues. V shed 5 bases and J 5 bases; nucleotides not matched to a gene: 5. Germline V gives CDR1 DFQATT, CDR2 SNEGSKA (reference sequence). The CDR3 sequence: CSASTSGENNEQFF. CDR3 bases: TGCAGTGCTTCGACTAGCGGGGAAAACAATGAGCAGTTCTTC.

This clonotype showed up many times. The V and J genes are TRBV28 and TRBJ2-7, with TRBD2 identical over 13 bases. Germline-derived CDR1 and CDR2 are MDHEN and SYDVKM. Germline trimming cut 4 bases from V and 9 bases from J; bases unmatched to any gene: 18. The CDR3 sequence is 18 residues long. CDR3 sequence reads: CASSSLPWTSGGEGGQYF. CDR3 DNA: TGTGCCAGCAGTTCGCTCCCTTGGACTAGCGGGGGTGAAGGCGGGCAGTACTTC.

This clonotype occurred once. A read error is possible here, since a much larger clone lies one base away. J is TRBJ1-5 and V is TRBV6-2 or TRBV6-3; tentative D call: TRBD1 (6 bases). The CDR3 length is 16 residues. Per germline, CDR1 MNHEY and CDR2 SVGEGT. Written as DNA, the CDR3 is TGTGCCAGCAATTACTCGACCCAGGGGATCGGTCAGCCCCAGCATTTT. Translation: CASNYSTQGIGQPQHF.

The chain couples TRBV5-4 to TRBJ1-2; TRBD1 agrees at 7 bases. After removal of 0 bases from V and 6 bases from J, the junction contained 2 bases not matched to a gene. Germline CDR1 and CDR2: SGHNT and YYREEE (reference sequence). The CDR3 extends over 13 amino acids. Written as DNA, the CDR3 is TGTGCCAGCAGCTTGGAAACAGGGGATGGCTACACCTTC. This gives the protein CASSLETGDGYTF.

The V and J genes are TRBV7-2 and TRBJ1-5, with 7 bases matching TRBD1. V lost 4 bases to trimming and J lost 3 bases; unmatched junction nucleotides: 9. There are 16 residues in the CDR3. Per the germline V gene, CDR1 is SGHTA and CDR2 is FQGNSA. CDR3 residues: CASSWQGQFHNQPQHF. CDR3 sequence (DNA): TGTGCCAGCAGCTGGCAGGGACAGTTCCACAATCAGCCCCAGCATTTT. The variable domain in full, completed from reference TRBV7-2 and TRBJ1-5, reads GAGVSQSPSNKVTEKGKDVELRCDPISGHTALYWYRQSLGQGLEFLIYFQGNSAPDKSGLPSDRFSAERTGGSVSTLTIQRTQQEDSAVYLCASSWQGQFHNQPQHFGDGTRLSIL.

There are many counts of this clonotype. This sequence joins TRBV4-1 and TRBJ1-1; D is unclear. This CDR3 has 15 residues. The V end lost 2 bases, the J end lost 0 bases, and 10 bases lay between the germline ends. CDR1 is MGHRA, CDR2 YSYEKL, per germline. The CDR3 nucleotides read TGCGCCAGCAGCCAATTGAGCAGCATGAACACTGAAGCTTTCTTT. Its translation is CASSQLSSMNTEAFF.

The chain joins TRBV7-9 to TRBJ2-1; TRBD2 matches at 11 bases. J lost 8 bases, V lost 4 bases, and 10 bases had no gene match. The CDR3 covers 16 residues. Germline V gives CDR1 SEHNR, CDR2 FQNEAQ (reference sequence). Here the CDR3 DNA reads TGTGCCAGCAGCTCCTTCGGTCTAGCGGGGGGAGATGAGCAGTTCTTC. Translating it yields CASSSFGLAGGDEQFF.

This clonotype was seen a single time. A read error may be the cause here, since a much bigger clone is one base away. The rearrangement uses TRBV30 and TRBJ2-1; tentative D call: TRBD2 (6 bases). This CDR3 is built from 15 residues. Germline loops: CDR1 GTSNPN, CDR2 SVGIG (reference sequence). DNA for the CDR3: TGTGCCCGGAGTGTGTCGGGAGTGCGGCGCAATGAGCAGTTCTTC. Translation: CARSVSGVRRNEQFF.

This clonotype was seen ten or more times. The chain recombines TRBV2 with TRBJ1-6, with D possibly matching TRBD1 (6 bases). Germline CDR1 SNHLY, CDR2 FYNNEI. Between the trimmed V and J ends, which lost 2 bases and 6 bases, there was a span of 17 bases. This CDR3 region has 17 residues. The CDR3 loop reads CASSERGQANVNSPLHF. The CDR3 DNA reads TGTGCCAGCAGTGAACGGGGGCAGGCCAACGTTAATTCACCCCTCCACTTT.

This clonotype was counted a few times. The J gene is TRBJ2-1, the V gene TRBV12-3 or TRBV12-4, with 11 bases aligning to TRBD2. This CDR3 comprises 18 residues. The V and J ends lost 1 base and 7 bases, in that order; junction bases with no gene match: 12. The CDR3 here is CASSLVTSGRSKRNEQFF. The DNA for the CDR3 is TGTGCCAGCAGTTTAGTTACTAGCGGGAGAAGTAAAAGGAATGAGCAGTTCTTC.

This clonotype has more than one count but fewer than ten. The chain links TRBV7-9 to TRBJ1-5, with 7 positions matching TRBD1. Germline V gene lookup returns CDR1 SEHNR and CDR2 FQNEAQ (reference sequence). The CDR3 has 15 residues. V lost 5 bases, J lost 0 bases, and 4 bases stayed unmatched. In nucleotides, the CDR3 is TGTGCCAGCAGCCCAGGACAGGTTAGCAATCAGCCCCAGCATTTT. Translation gives CASSPGQVSNQPQHF.